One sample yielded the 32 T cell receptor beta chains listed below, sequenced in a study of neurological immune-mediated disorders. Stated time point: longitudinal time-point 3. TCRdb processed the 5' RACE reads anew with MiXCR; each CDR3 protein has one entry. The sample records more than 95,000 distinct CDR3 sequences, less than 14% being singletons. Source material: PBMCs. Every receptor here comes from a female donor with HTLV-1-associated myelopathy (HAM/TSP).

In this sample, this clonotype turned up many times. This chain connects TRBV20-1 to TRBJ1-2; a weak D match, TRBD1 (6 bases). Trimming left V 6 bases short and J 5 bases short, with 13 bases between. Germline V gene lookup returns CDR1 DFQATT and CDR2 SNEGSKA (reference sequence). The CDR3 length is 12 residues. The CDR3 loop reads CSAKRGGYGYTF. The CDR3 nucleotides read TGCAGTGCCAAGAGAGGGGGGTATGGCTACACCTTC.

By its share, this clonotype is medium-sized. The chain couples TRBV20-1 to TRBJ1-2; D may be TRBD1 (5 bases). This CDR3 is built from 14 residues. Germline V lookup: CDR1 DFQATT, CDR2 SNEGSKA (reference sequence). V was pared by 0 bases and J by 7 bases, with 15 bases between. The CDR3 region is CSARDRWGSGGYTF. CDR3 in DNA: TGCAGTGCTAGAGATCGTTGGGGGTCAGGTGGCTACACCTTC.

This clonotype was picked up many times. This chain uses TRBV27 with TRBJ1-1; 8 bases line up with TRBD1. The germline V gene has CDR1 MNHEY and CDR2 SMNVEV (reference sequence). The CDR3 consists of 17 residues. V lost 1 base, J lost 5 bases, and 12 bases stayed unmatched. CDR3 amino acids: CASSLLARGRVRTEAFF. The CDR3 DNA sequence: TGTGCCAGCAGTTTATTAGCCAGGGGGCGAGTTCGGACTGAAGCTTTCTTT.

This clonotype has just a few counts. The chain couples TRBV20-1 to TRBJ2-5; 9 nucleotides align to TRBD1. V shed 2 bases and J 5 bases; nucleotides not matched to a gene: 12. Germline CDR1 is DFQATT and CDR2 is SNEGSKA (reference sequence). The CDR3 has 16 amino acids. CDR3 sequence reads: CSARLPRTGVRETQYF. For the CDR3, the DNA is TGCAGTGCTAGACTCCCCAGGACAGGGGTCAGGGAGACCCAGTACTTC.

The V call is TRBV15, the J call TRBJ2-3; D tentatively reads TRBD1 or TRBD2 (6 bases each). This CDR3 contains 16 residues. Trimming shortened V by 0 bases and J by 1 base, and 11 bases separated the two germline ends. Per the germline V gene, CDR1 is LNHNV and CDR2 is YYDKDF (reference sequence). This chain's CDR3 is CATSRDGGQGTDTQYF. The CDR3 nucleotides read TGTGCCACCAGCAGAGATGGGGGGCAGGGCACAGATACGCAGTATTTT.

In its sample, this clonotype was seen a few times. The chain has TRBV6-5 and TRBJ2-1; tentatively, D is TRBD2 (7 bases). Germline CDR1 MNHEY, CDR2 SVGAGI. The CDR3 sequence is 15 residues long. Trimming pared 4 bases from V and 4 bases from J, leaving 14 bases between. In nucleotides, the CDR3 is TGTGCCAGCAGTTCCGGCGGGGGCACGTACAATGAGCAGTTCTTC. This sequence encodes CASSSGGGTYNEQFF.

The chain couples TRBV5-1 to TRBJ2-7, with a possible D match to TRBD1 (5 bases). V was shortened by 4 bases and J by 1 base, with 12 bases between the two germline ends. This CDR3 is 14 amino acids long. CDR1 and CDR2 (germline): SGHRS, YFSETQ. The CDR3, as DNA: TGCGCCAGCAGCCCCCAGGACACGTCCTACGAGCAGTACTTC. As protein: CASSPQDTSYEQYF. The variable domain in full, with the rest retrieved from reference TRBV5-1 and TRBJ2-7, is KAGVTQTPRYLIKTRGQQVTLSCSPISGHRSVSWYQQTPGQGLQFLFEYFSETQRNKGNFPGRFSGRQFSNSRSEMNVSTLELGDSALYLCASSPQDTSYEQYFGPGTRLTVT.

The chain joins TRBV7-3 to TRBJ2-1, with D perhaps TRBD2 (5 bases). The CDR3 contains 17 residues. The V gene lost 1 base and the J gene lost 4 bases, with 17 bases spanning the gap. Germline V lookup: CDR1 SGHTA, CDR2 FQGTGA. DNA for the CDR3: TGTGCCAGCAGCTTAAATTTGGGCAGCGGAAGGTACAATGAGCAGTTCTTC. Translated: CASSLNLGSGRYNEQFF.

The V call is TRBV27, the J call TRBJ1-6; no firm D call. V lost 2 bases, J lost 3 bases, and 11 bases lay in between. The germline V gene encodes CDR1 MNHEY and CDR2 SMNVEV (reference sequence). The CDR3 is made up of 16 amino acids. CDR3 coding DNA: TGTGCCAGCAGTTTAAGGCAGGACCGCTATAATTCACCCCTCCACTTT. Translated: CASSLRQDRYNSPLHF.

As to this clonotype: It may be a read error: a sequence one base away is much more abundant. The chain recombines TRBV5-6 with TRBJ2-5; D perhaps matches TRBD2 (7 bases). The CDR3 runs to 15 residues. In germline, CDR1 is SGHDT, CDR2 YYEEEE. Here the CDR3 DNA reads TGTGCCAGCAGCCCTGGGGGGGCAGGCCAAGAGACCAAGTACTTC. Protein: CASSPGGAGQETKYF.

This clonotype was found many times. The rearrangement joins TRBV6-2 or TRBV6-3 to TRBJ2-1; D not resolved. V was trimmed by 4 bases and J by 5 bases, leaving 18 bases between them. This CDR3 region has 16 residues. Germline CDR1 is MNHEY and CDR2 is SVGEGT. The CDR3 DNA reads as TGTGCCAGCAGTTCCTTGCTAACATCCTTCAACAATGAGCAGTTCTTC. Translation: CASSSLLTSFNNEQFF.

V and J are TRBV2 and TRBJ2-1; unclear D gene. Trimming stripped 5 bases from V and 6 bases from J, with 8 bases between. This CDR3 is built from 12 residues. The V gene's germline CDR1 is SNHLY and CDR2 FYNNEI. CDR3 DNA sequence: TGTGCCAGCAGTCTACAATCCAATGAGCAGTTCTTC. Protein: CASSLQSNEQFF.

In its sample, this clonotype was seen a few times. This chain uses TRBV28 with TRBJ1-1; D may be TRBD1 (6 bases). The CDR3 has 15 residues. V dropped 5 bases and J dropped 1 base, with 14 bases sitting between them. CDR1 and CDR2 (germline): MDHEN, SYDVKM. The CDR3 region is CASSPLGQPNTEAFF. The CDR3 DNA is TGTGCCAGCAGTCCGCTTGGACAGCCGAACACTGAAGCTTTCTTT. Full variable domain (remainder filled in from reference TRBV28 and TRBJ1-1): DVKVTQSSRYLVKRTGEKVFLECVQDMDHENMFWYRQDPGLGLRLIYFSYDVKMKEKGDIPEGYSVSREKKERFSLILESASTNQTSMYLCASSPLGQPNTEAFFGQGTRLTVV.

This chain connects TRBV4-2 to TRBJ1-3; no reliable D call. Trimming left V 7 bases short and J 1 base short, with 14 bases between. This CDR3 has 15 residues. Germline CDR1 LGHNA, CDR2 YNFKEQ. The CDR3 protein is CASTSKGQSGNTIYF. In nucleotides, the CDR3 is TGTGCCAGCACTTCAAAGGGCCAGTCTGGAAACACCATATATTTT.

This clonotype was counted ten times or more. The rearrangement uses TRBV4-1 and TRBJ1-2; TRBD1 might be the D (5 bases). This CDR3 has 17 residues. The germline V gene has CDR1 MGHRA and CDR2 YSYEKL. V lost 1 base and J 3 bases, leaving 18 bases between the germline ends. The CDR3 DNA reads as TGCGCCAGCAGCCAAGCGTCGCTAGAGGGGATTGACTATGGCTACACCTTC. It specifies CASSQASLEGIDYGYTF.

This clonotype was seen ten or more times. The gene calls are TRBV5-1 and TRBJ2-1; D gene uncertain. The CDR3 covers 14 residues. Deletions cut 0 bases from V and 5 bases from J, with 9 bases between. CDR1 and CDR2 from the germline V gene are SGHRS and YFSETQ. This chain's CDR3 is CASSLASPDNEQFF. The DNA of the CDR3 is TGCGCCAGCAGCTTGGCCTCGCCCGACAATGAGCAGTTCTTC.

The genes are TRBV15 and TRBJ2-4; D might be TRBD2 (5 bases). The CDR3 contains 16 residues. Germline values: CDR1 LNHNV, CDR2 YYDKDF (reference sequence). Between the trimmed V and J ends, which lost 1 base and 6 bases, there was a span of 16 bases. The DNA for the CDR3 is TGTGCCACCAGCAGAGGCTACGAGGGCGTTGGAAACATTCAGTACTTC. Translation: CATSRGYEGVGNIQYF. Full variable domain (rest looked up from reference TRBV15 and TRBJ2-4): DAMVIQNPRYQVTQFGKPVTLSCSQTLNHNVMYWYQQKSSQAPKLLFHYYDKDFNNEADTPDNFQSRRPNTSFCFLDIRSPGLGDTAMYLCATSRGYEGVGNIQYFGAGTRLSVL.

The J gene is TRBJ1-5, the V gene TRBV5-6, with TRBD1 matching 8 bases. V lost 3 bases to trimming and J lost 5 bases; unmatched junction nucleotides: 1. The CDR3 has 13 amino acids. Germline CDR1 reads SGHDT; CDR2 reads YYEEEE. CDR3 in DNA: TGTGCCAGCAGCTCGGACAGGGATCAGCCCCAGCATTTT. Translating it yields CASSSDRDQPQHF.

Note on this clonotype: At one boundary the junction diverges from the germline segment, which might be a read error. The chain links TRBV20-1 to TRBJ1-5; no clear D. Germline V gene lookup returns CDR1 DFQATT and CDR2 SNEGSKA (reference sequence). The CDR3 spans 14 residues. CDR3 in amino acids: CSSRVGSPNQPQHF. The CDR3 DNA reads TGCAGTTCTAGAGTAGGTTCCCCCAATCAGCCCCAGCATTTT.

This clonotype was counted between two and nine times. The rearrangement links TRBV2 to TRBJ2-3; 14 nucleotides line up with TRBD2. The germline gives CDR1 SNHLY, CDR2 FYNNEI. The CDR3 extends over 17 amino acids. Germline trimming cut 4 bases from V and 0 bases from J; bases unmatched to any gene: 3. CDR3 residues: CASSGTSGGPSTDTQYF. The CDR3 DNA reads TGTGCCAGCAGTGGGACTAGCGGGGGGCCCAGCACAGATACGCAGTATTTT.

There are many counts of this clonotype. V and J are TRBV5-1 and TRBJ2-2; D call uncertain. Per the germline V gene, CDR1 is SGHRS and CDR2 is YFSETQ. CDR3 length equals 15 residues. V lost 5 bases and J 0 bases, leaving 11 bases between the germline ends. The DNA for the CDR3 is TGCGCCAGCAGTCCGCCCGCCCCGAACACCGGGGAGCTGTTTTTT. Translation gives CASSPPAPNTGELFF. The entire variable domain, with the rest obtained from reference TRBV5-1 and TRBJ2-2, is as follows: KAGVTQTPRYLIKTRGQQVTLSCSPISGHRSVSWYQQTPGQGLQFLFEYFSETQRNKGNFPGRFSGRQFSNSRSEMNVSTLELGDSALYLCASSPPAPNTGELFFGEGSRLTVL.

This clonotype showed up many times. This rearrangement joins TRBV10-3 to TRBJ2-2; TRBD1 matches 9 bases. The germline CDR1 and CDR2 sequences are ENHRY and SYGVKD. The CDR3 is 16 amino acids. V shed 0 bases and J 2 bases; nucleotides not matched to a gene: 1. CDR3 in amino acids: CAISESGQGNTGELFF. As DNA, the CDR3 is TGTGCCATCAGTGAGTCGGGACAGGGAAACACCGGGGAGCTGTTTTTT.

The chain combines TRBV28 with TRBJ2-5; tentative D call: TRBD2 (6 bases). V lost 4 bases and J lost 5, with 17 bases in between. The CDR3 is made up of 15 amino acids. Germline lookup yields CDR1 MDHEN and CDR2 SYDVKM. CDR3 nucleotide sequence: TGTGCCAGCAGTTCGATATCGCGGGGCCGGGAGACCCAGTACTTC. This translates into CASSSISRGRETQYF.

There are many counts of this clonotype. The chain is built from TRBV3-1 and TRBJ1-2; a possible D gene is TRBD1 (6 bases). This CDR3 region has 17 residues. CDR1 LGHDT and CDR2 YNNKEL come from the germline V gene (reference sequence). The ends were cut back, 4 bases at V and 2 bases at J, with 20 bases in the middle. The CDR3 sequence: CASSRSKDRNLNYGYTF. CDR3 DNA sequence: TGTGCCAGCAGCCGATCCAAGGACAGAAACTTAAACTATGGCTACACCTTC.

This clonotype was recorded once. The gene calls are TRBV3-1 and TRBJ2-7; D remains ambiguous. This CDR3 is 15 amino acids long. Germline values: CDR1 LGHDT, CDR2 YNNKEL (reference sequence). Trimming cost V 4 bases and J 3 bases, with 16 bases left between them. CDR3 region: CASSRSEVGFYEQYF. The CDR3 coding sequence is TGTGCCAGCAGCCGGTCCGAGGTAGGATTCTACGAGCAGTACTTC.

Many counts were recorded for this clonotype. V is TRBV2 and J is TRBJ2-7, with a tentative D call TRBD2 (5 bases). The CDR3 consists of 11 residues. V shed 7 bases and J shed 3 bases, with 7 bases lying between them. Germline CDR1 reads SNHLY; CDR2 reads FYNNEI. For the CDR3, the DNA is TGTGCCAGCAACGGGAACTACGAGCAGTACTTC. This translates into CASNGNYEQYF.

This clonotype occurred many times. In nucleotides, the CDR3 is TGTGCCACAGAACAGGGCAGGAGTGGCACTGAAGCTTTCTTT. Amino acids: CATEQGRSGTEAFF. This chain joins TRBV2 and TRBJ1-1; D possibly corresponds to TRBD1 (6 bases). V dropped 10 bases and J dropped 4 bases, with 19 bases sitting between them. The germline V gene encodes CDR1 SNHLY and CDR2 FYNNEI. This CDR3 has 14 amino acids.

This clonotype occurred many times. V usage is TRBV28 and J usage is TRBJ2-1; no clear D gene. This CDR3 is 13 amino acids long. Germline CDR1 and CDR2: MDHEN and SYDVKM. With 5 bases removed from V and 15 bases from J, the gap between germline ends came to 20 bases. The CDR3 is CASSAPTRPWLFF. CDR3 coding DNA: TGTGCCAGCAGTGCCCCTACGAGACCTTGGTTGTTCTTC.

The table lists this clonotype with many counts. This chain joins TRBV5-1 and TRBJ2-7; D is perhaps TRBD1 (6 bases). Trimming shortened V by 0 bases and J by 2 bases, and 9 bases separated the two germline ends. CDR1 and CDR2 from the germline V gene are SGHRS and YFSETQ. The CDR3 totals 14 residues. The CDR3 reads CASSLVQGTYEQYF. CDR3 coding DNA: TGCGCCAGCAGCTTGGTACAGGGAACCTACGAGCAGTACTTC.

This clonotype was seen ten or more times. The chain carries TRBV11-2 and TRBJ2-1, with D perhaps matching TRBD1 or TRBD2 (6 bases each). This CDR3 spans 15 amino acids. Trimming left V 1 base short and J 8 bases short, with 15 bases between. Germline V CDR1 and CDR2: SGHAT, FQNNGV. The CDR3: CASSLGGGRGYEQFF. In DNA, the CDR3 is TGTGCCAGCAGCTTAGGAGGGGGGCGGGGCTATGAGCAGTTCTTC.

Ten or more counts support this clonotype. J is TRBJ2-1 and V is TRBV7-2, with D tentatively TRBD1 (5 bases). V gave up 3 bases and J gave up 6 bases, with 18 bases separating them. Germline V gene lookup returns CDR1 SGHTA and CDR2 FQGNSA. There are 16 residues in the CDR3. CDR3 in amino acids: CASSLFLMLGLNEQFF. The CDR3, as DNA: TGTGCCAGCAGCTTGTTTCTGATGCTGGGGCTCAATGAGCAGTTCTTC.

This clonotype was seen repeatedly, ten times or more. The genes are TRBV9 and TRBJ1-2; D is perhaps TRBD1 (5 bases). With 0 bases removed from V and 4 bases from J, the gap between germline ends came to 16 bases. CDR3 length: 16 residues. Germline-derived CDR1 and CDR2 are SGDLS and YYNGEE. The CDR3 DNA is TGTGCCAGCAGCGTAGGTGACGGGAGGGGTGGCTATGGCTACACCTTC. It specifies CASSVGDGRGGYGYTF.